These 26 T cell receptor beta chains came from one sample sequenced in a study of T cells expressing NK-cell markers. Reprocessing the 5' RACE reads, TCRdb reports a single entry for every CDR3 protein and omits DNA. The listing records fewer than 550,000 distinct CDR3 sequences. Sequenced material: blood T cells: a sorted CD56 or NKG2C T cell subset, CD4+ or CD8+ T cells, or bulk PBMC T cells (not recorded which). Receptors originate from a woman aged 45-59 years in good health.

This chain links TRBV5-1 with TRBJ2-7; the TCRdb call, TRBD2, lacks DNA for checking. This CDR3 comprises 16 residues. Germline loops: CDR1 SGHRS, CDR2 YFSETQ. The CDR3 reads CASSFGLAGASYEQYF.

The chain is built from TRBV5-1 and TRBJ2-1; TCRdb indicates TRBD1, and absent DNA this call remains unverified. This CDR3 comprises 15 residues. The germline gives CDR1 SGHRS, CDR2 YFSETQ. CDR3 residues: CASSSTLTWGNEQFF.

The V and J genes are TRBV19 and TRBJ2-7; the D call from TCRdb, TRBD1, cannot be confirmed without DNA. The CDR3 has 13 amino acids. From germline, CDR1 is LNHDA and CDR2 SQIVND (reference sequence). CDR3 in amino acids: CASAGRKFYEQYF.

V is TRBV6-2 or TRBV6-3 and J is TRBJ2-3; TCRdb's D call of TRBD2 is untestable without DNA. Germline V CDR1 and CDR2: MNHEY, SVGEGT. The CDR3 length is 14 residues. The CDR3 here is CASSRLMSADTQYF.

The rearrangement uses TRBV30 and TRBJ2-2; TCRdb lists TRBD2, though no DNA is available to test this call. The CDR3 is made up of 12 amino acids. Germline-derived CDR1 and CDR2 are GTSNPN and SVGIG (reference sequence). CDR3 sequence reads: CAWMEGGGELFF. Based on the CDR3 plus reference TRBV30 and TRBJ2-2, the full variable domain is SQTIHQWPATLVQPVGSPLSLECTVEGTSNPNLYWYRQAAGRGLQLLFYSVGIGQISSEVPQNLSASRPQDRQFILSSKKLLLSDSGFYLCAWMEGGGELFFGEGSRLTVL.

This rearrangement joins TRBV5-1 to TRBJ2-3. This CDR3 has 15 residues. Germline-derived CDR1 and CDR2 are SGHRS and YFSETQ. The CDR3 here is CASSLALGSTDTQYF.

The chain employs TRBV11-2 and TRBJ2-1; TCRdb picks TRBD1, but there is no DNA to check that call. Per the germline V gene, CDR1 is SGHAT and CDR2 is FQNNGV. This CDR3 is 15 amino acids long. The CDR3: CASSATGTQLQEQFF.

The chain employs TRBV4-1 and TRBJ1-5; TCRdb's D call of TRBD1 is untestable without DNA. The CDR3 consists of 13 residues. Germline-derived CDR1 and CDR2 are MGHRA and YSYEKL. This chain's CDR3 is CAIRARGNQPQHF.

The V and J genes are TRBV7-2 and TRBJ1-2. From germline, CDR1 is SGHTA and CDR2 FQGNSA. The CDR3 loop spans 12 amino acids. CDR3 region: CASQRVGYGYTF.

The V call is TRBV6-5, the J call TRBJ2-7; TCRdb reports TRBD1, a call that lacks DNA to check it against. CDR1 is MNHEY and CDR2 is SVGAGI in the germline V gene. The CDR3 runs to 14 residues. This CDR3 is CASSPGQGRLEQYF.

The J gene is TRBJ2-7, the V gene TRBV5-6; TCRdb designates TRBD2, a call that cannot be tested without DNA. The V gene's germline CDR1 is SGHDT and CDR2 YYEEEE. The CDR3 has 14 residues. This chain's CDR3 is CASSFPGLASEQYF.

The chain recombines TRBV4-1 with TRBJ1-1. CDR1 and CDR2 from the germline V gene are MGHRA and YSYEKL. The CDR3 is 15 residues long. CDR3 sequence reads: CASSHLGTGNTEAFF.

The rearrangement uses TRBV20-1 and TRBJ2-1; TCRdb selects TRBD2, and the lack of DNA leaves this call unchecked. The CDR3 extends over 15 amino acids. Per germline, CDR1 DFQATT and CDR2 SNEGSKA (reference sequence). The CDR3: CSARDGSGSSHEQFF.

This chain connects TRBV5-5 to TRBJ2-2. Germline CDR1 SGHKS, CDR2 YYEKEE (reference sequence). This CDR3 is 16 amino acids long. This CDR3 is CASTLGVPQGNGELFF.

CDR3 amino acids: CSVDPLGSMNTEAFF. The chain couples TRBV29-1 to TRBJ1-1. Germline V gene lookup returns CDR1 SQVTM and CDR2 ANQGSEA. The CDR3 consists of 15 residues.

The rearrangement links TRBV5-1 to TRBJ2-2. In germline, CDR1 is SGHRS, CDR2 YFSETQ. The CDR3 spans 16 residues. This CDR3 is CASSESAGANTGELFF.

V is TRBV11-2 and J is TRBJ2-2; lacking DNA, the TRBD2 call made by TCRdb goes unchecked. There are 16 residues in the CDR3. Germline CDR1 SGHAT, CDR2 FQNNGV. This CDR3 is CASSLVASANTGELFF.

The J gene is TRBJ2-2, the V gene TRBV20-1; TCRdb picks TRBD1, but there is no DNA to check that call. CDR3 length: 14 residues. Germline-derived CDR1 and CDR2 are DFQATT and SNEGSKA (reference sequence). Here the CDR3 reads CSASLQGASGELFF.

The chain joins TRBV4-1 to TRBJ2-3. The CDR3 runs 14 residues. Germline lookup yields CDR1 MGHRA and CDR2 YSYEKL. The CDR3 spells CASSQDPRTDTQYF.

CDR3 sequence reads: CSARVGGVEQFF. The chain carries TRBV20-1 and TRBJ2-1; there is no DNA to check the TCRdb D call of TRBD1. The CDR3 sequence is 12 residues long. The germline V gene encodes CDR1 DFQATT and CDR2 SNEGSKA (reference sequence).

This sequence joins TRBV7-3 and TRBJ2-3; TCRdb returns TRBD2, unconfirmable since there is no DNA. CDR3 length equals 16 residues. Germline V gene data show CDR1 as SGHTA and CDR2 as FQGTGA. The CDR3 is CASSLTLGGLTDTQYF.

This chain uses TRBV18 with TRBJ2-7; there is no DNA to check the TCRdb D call of TRBD2. Germline assignment: CDR1 KGHSH and CDR2 LQKENI. The CDR3 covers 16 residues. The CDR3: CASSRSPATGLEEQYF.

The chain combines TRBV5-1 with TRBJ1-2. The CDR3 has 14 amino acids. Germline assignment: CDR1 SGHRS and CDR2 YFSETQ. The CDR3 here is CASSAGEETNGYTF.

The chain has TRBV11-2 and TRBJ2-2; TCRdb designates TRBD2, a call that cannot be tested without DNA. The CDR3 length is 17 residues. Germline-derived CDR1 and CDR2 are SGHAT and FQNNGV. The CDR3 reads CASSLFTSGSNTGELFF.

The chain recombines TRBV7-9 with TRBJ2-2. The CDR3 contains 14 residues. Per the germline V gene, CDR1 is SEHNR and CDR2 is FQNEAQ (reference sequence). The CDR3 reads CASSYQANTGELFF.

J is TRBJ1-1 and V is TRBV6-5; TCRdb picks TRBD1, but there is no DNA to check that call. The CDR3 is made up of 13 amino acids. CDR1 and CDR2 from the germline V gene are MNHEY and SVGAGI. CDR3 loop: CASTGTEDTEAFF.